Below, one TCR beta chain is given with its context. Its antigen target is currently unknown. No much larger clone exists at a distance of one base, and base qualities are not known. The source of the sample is a study of shared T cell receptors in the human thymus (dated by TCRdb to about 2021). Study-level background: The study examined how self-reactive, shared T-cell receptor alpha chains are generated in the human thymus.

The library was generated by the immunoSEQ multiplex PCR assay. The immuneACCESS repertoire file appears here via TCRdb, limited to in-frame rearrangements. These files lack a portion of the clones; in checked studies, under half of the deficit traces to unresolved V genes, and the cause of the others is not known. This sample gives about 610,000 clones in total; roughly 90% of them show up just once. The top ten clonotypes cover 0.0095% to 0.011% of the sample. This same sample was also taken into another study, of human thymus T cells. The other study reports the following: Immunologically healthy infants undergoing open corrective cardiac surgery for congenital heart defects in Finland were used as donors. Thymus tissue was collected as surgical resects that were removed during corrective cardiac surgery. Both the thymic and the peripheral blood repertoires appeared to show biased V and J gene segment usage. The related research found that thymic TCR repertoires overlapped highly between unrelated individuals. The study used seven to nine infant thymus samples plus four related peripheral blood samples to characterize TCR alpha and beta repertoires. Donor ages ranging from about 6 to 250 days were recorded, and over 5 male and two female infants were included in the cohort. After being mechanically released from the tissue, thymocytes were kept at -70 degrees C in pellets of about 8.5-32 million cells. A QIAsymphony instrument was used to extract genomic DNA from the frozen cell pellets. TCRB and TCRAD loci were amplified from a standardized quantity of quality-controlled genomic DNA using the immunoSEQ multiplex PCR assay. Amplicons spanned the V(D)J region at a length sufficient to cover the CDR3 and identify V and J genes. The amplicons were sequenced on an Illumina platform via the commercial immunoSEQ service. Primer bias and sequencing errors were corrected as previously described, and TCRAD and TCRB definitions were based on the IMGT database. Analysis of the repertoires was done with immunoSEQ Analyzer 3.0 and VDJTools and included basic statistics, V/J segment usage, diversity estimates, rarefaction and pairwise overlap. Chao1, ChaoE, Efron-Thisted, Shannon and inverse Simpson indices were used to estimate diversity, which was also estimated on datasets down-sampled to the smallest sample. For repertoire overlap, CDR3 nucleotide sequence, V gene and J gene had to match strictly, and clustering was done by Jaccard-based multidimensional scaling. On average, approximately 800,000 unique TCRB clonotypes were obtained from thymus samples, compared with about 84,000 from blood samples.

The TCR comes from a boy younger than two with a congenital heart defect. Donor details come from another sample of the same person, matched by shared clones. The sequencing sample was made of thymocytes.

This receptor carries the CDR3 CASSLPGESNQPQHF. In nucleotide form, the sequence is TGTGCCAGCAGCTTGCCAGGGGAAAGCAATCAGCCCCAGCATTTT. This chain joins TRBV5-5 to TRBJ1-5; matching of 6 bases hints at TRBD1 as the D gene. CDR3 length: 15 amino acids, cysteine to phenylalanine. Just CDR3 DNA is preserved here, 45 bases in frame from base 1. CDR1 SGHKS and CDR2 YYEKEE were looked up in the germline V gene (reference sequence). A distance of 9 bases separates the germline ends of V and J, which lose 1 base and 1 base respectively.